The rows below give T cell receptor beta chains drawn from one sample of a study of blood T cell repertoires in COVID-19. Sequencing used immunoSEQ multiplex PCR; TCRdb keeps in-frame clones, though not all of them. The sample holds under 350,000 clones, approximately 89% seen once. Sequencing was carried out using PBMCs or T cells enriched from blood (not recorded which). The receptors come from an older woman who had recovered from COVID-19. The conserved cysteine and the conserved F or W are not part of the CDR3 here.

>TRBJ1-5|TRBV5-4|14
ASSLSGGLSNQPQH
>TRBJ2-1|TRBV5-4|14
ASSALPHTTYNEQF
>TRBJ2-7|TRBV5-4|13
ASSLSRPGGYEQY
>TRBJ2-7|TRBV28|12
ASSFPSGSNEQY
>TRBJ1-5|TRBV27|12
ASAFIQGNQPQH
>TRBJ2-1|TRBV4-1|14
ASSQDRAGGSDEQF
>TRBJ2-2|TRBV7-3|13
ASSPAGVTDGELF
>TRBJ1-5|TRBV5-5|11
ASSRQPNQPQH
>TRBJ1-3|TRBV12-3/TRBV12-4|11
ASSRDLRNTIY
>TRBJ2-3|TRBV7-2|12
ASSWRGLTDTQY
>TRBJ1-4|TRBV6-5|12
ASSRILRGEKLF
>TRBJ1-3|TRBV7-8|14
ASSLARLASGNTIY
>TRBJ2-3|TRBV29-1|10
SVGRGTDTQY
>TRBJ1-1|TRBV5-1|13
ASSWGGPANTEAF